This T cell receptor beta chain was identified during a study of OX40 agonist ivuxolimab in advanced cancers. Study-level information: Allowance was made for prior anti-PD-1, anti-PD-L1 or anti-CTLA-4 therapy, and around 41% had some. General observations from the study: At 0.1 to 3.0 mg/kg, clonal expansion of CD4+ and CD8+ blood T cells had occurred by week 6.

The CDR3 contains 13 residues. V lost 5 bases, J lost 6 bases, and 14 bases lay in between. Looked up from germline, CDR1 is SGHNT and CDR2 is YYREEE (reference sequence). Details on this clone: Its matching antigen is unknown.

Patients with a history of autoimmune disease or on systemic immunosuppression were excluded. Measured with immunoSEQ multiplex PCR; TCRdb has only the in-frame clones, and not every one. This sample has tens of thousands of clones; 75% to 95% occur once, and the top ten carry about 6.6%. The sequence came from an adult with an advanced solid tumor such as melanoma, head and neck, liver or kidney cancer. The chain employs TRBV5-4 and TRBJ1-1; the D gene is possibly TRBD1 (6 bases). This material consisted of CD4+ or CD8+ T cells sorted from blood, taken in a trial of the OX40 agonist ivuxolimab. DNA of the CDR3: TGTGCCAGCAGTTCACCGGGGGGCCCTGAAGCTTTCTTT. Translating it yields CASSSPGGPEAFF.